The 21 T cell receptor beta chains below all came from one sample that was sequenced in a study of response to subunit inactivated influenza vaccine (dated by TCRdb to the late 2010s). Library construction relied on RT-PCR. TCRdb names Illumina HiSeq 2500 as the instrument used. TCRdb trimmed public reads at Q25 via fastp, called clones via MiXCR and kept in-frame beta chains. Every entry covers one CDR3 protein and lists the most common genes and DNA from its rows. The sample table records fewer than 700,000 distinct CDR3 sequences; 10% to 15% of these occur just once. The ten largest clones represent over 10% of the sample. In light of the paper, this sample's time point label describes: 40 to 45 days after influenza vaccine administration. Material: PBMCs from blood, obtained 45 days after vaccination. The receptor set was obtained from a man between 45 and 60 years old who received an inactivated influenza vaccine. Donor details come from another sample of the same person, matched by shared clones.

This clonotype appeared many times. This chain joins TRBV20-1 and TRBJ1-5; D might be TRBD1 (5 bases). Germline lookup yields CDR1 DFQATT and CDR2 SNEGSKA (reference sequence). Trimming took off 2 bases at V and 9 bases at J, with 17 bases between the two ends. This CDR3 has 14 residues. The CDR3 reads CSARPAGQIGPQHF. CDR3 nucleotides: TGCAGTGCTAGACCAGCGGGGCAAATCGGGCCCCAGCATTTT.

The rearrangement links TRBV20-1 to TRBJ1-5, with a tentative D call TRBD1 (5 bases). The CDR3 has 14 amino acids. V lost 2 bases and J lost 4, with 12 bases in between. Germline V gene sequence: CDR1 DFQATT, CDR2 SNEGSKA (reference sequence). The CDR3 bases are TGCAGTGCTAGATCCGGTGGGGGTAATCAGCCCCAGCATTTT. Translated, it gives CSARSGGGNQPQHF.

This clonotype was seen many times. This chain joins TRBV27 and TRBJ2-1; TRBD1 or TRBD2 may be the D gene (5 bases each). CDR1 is MNHEY and CDR2 is SMNVEV in the germline V gene (reference sequence). The CDR3 extends over 14 amino acids. The ends were cut back, 6 bases at V and 4 bases at J, with 13 bases in the middle. CDR3 sequence: CASSMLGGYNEQFF. The CDR3 DNA follows: TGTGCCAGCAGCATGCTTGGGGGATACAATGAGCAGTTCTTC.

The chain combines TRBV6-5 with TRBJ2-3; 7 nucleotides line up with TRBD2. Trimming removed 4 bases from V and 1 base from J; junction bases left unmatched: 5. Germline V lookup: CDR1 MNHEY, CDR2 SVGAGI. This CDR3 spans 15 amino acids. The CDR3 spells CASSSSGAGTDTQYF. The CDR3 DNA reads as TGTGCCAGCAGTTCGAGCGGGGCGGGCACAGATACGCAGTATTTT.

This chain links TRBV12-3 or TRBV12-4 with TRBJ2-7; D gene unclear. Trimming removed 5 bases from V and 4 bases from J, with 12 bases in between. The CDR3 is made up of 13 amino acids. DNA of the CDR3: TGTGCCAGCAGTCCCGATGGGGAATACGAGCAGTACTTC. Protein product: CASSPDGEYEQYF.

In its sample, this clonotype was seen a few times. The rearrangement links TRBV12-3 or TRBV12-4 to TRBJ2-7; 8 positions agree with TRBD2. CDR3 length equals 15 residues. With 5 bases clipped from V and 3 bases from J, the junction kept 9 bases outside the gene matches. The CDR3 DNA reads as TGTGCCAGCAGTCCCCCCGGGACTAGGGTCTACGAGCAGTACTTC. It codes for CASSPPGTRVYEQYF.

The chain employs TRBV2 and TRBJ2-5; 7 nucleotides align to TRBD2. CDR3 length equals 12 residues. V shed 11 bases, J shed 3 bases, and the junction held 6 bases outside the gene matches. Germline V gene data show CDR1 as SNHLY and CDR2 as FYNNEI. CDR3 in amino acids: CACLADKETQYF. CDR3 DNA: TGTGCCTGTCTAGCGGATAAAGAGACCCAGTACTTC.

This clonotype was counted ten times or more. V usage is TRBV29-1 and J usage is TRBJ2-3; 8 nucleotides agree with TRBD1. The germline V gene encodes CDR1 SQVTM and CDR2 ANQGSEA. The CDR3 runs to 15 residues. V lost 4 bases and J lost 1; bases outside the gene matches: 7. CDR3 loop: CSVGISGQGTDTQYF. Here the CDR3 DNA reads TGCAGCGTTGGGATCTCGGGACAGGGCACAGATACGCAGTATTTT.

This clonotype was counted only a few times. The chain couples TRBV6-1 to TRBJ2-5; either TRBD1 or TRBD2 may supply D (5 bases each). From germline, CDR1 is MNHNS and CDR2 SASEGT. The V end lost 2 bases, the J end lost 4 bases, and 11 bases lay between the germline ends. The CDR3 runs 14 residues. The CDR3 spells CASSEIPGRETQYF. The CDR3 DNA follows: TGTGCCAGCAGTGAAATTCCAGGGAGAGAGACCCAGTACTTC.

J is TRBJ1-4 and V is TRBV7-2; 8 positions match TRBD1. Germline loops: CDR1 SGHTA, CDR2 FQGNSA. The ends lost 1 base at V and 11 bases at J; junction bases unmatched: 9. The CDR3 extends over 15 amino acids. The CDR3, as DNA: TGTGCCAGCAGCTTAGAAGCAGGGGGCTCTACTAAACTGTTTTTT. This encodes CASSLEAGGSTKLFF.

The CDR3, as DNA: TGTGCCAGCACCCTCGTTCCCGGGACTAGCGGGAGTGTCGCAGATACGCAGTATTTT. Translation gives CASTLVPGTSGSVADTQYF. The gene calls are TRBV11-1 and TRBJ2-3; TRBD2 aligns across 14 bases. Germline V gives CDR1 SGHAT, CDR2 FQDESV (reference sequence). Trimming removed 7 bases from V and 4 bases from J; junction bases left unmatched: 16. The CDR3 runs 19 residues.

In its sample, this clonotype was seen a few times. The CDR3, as DNA: TGTGCCATCAGTGAGTCTGGGACCAACACCGGGGAGCTGTTTTTT. It is translated as CAISESGTNTGELFF. V is TRBV10-3 and J is TRBJ2-2; D possibly matches TRBD1 or TRBD2 (5 bases each). Germline V CDR1 and CDR2: ENHRY, SYGVKD. V lost 0 bases and J lost 2, with 7 bases in between. The CDR3 loop spans 15 amino acids.

The V and J genes are TRBV4-1 and TRBJ1-5; D remains unclear. Germline CDR1 is MGHRA and CDR2 is YSYEKL. Trimming cost V 4 bases and J 9 bases, with 7 bases left between them. The CDR3 totals 11 residues. The CDR3 coding sequence is TGCGCCAGCAGCCCATGGGGGCCCCAGCATTTT. It translates to CASSPWGPQHF.

The rearrangement joins TRBV10-1 to TRBJ2-3; TRBD2 is a possible D gene (7 bases). The CDR3 is 15 residues long. V was cut by 5 bases and J by 6 bases, with 18 bases left in between. The germline V gene has CDR1 WNHNN and CDR2 SYGVQD (reference sequence). CDR3 nucleotide sequence: TGCGCCAGCAGTAACGGGGGGCCCGGGCCCGATACGCAGTATTTT. Translation gives CASSNGGPGPDTQYF.

The chain uses TRBV9 and TRBJ2-7; 11 nucleotides line up with TRBD2. From germline, CDR1 is SGDLS and CDR2 YYNGEE. There are 16 residues in the CDR3. Losses at the gene ends were 0 bases for V and 4 bases for J; bases not matched to a gene: 6. The CDR3 sequence is CASSVGLAGGTYEQYF. The CDR3 DNA sequence: TGTGCCAGCAGCGTAGGGCTAGCGGGAGGCACTTACGAGCAGTACTTC.

The chain uses TRBV29-1 and TRBJ2-1, with D possibly being TRBD2 (6 bases). Germline loops: CDR1 SQVTM, CDR2 ANQGSEA. The V end lost 4 bases, the J end lost 8 bases, and 15 bases lay between the germline ends. The CDR3 covers 13 residues. The CDR3 is CSVAPGLKDEQFF. The CDR3 nucleotides are TGCAGCGTTGCCCCGGGACTCAAGGATGAGCAGTTCTTC.

Only a few counts were recorded for this clonotype. The chain employs TRBV30 and TRBJ1-5, with D uncertain. CDR1 is GTSNPN, CDR2 SVGIG, per germline (reference sequence). V was shortened by 0 bases and J by 4 bases, with 7 bases between the two germline ends. This CDR3 has 13 residues. CDR3 DNA: TGTGCCTGGAGTGTACAGAATAATCAGCCCCAGCATTTT. Its translation: CAWSVQNNQPQHF.

The rearrangement uses TRBV7-2 and TRBJ2-1; 8 bases match TRBD1. The CDR3 loop spans 15 amino acids. V lost 3 bases and J lost 5; bases outside the gene matches: 6. CDR1 SGHTA and CDR2 FQGNSA come from the germline V gene. In nucleotides, the CDR3 is TGTGCCAGCAGCTTGTGGGGACAGGCCAACAATGAGCAGTTCTTC. This codes for CASSLWGQANNEQFF.

The chain has TRBV20-1 and TRBJ1-6; 7 bases are a match to TRBD1. Germline loops: CDR1 DFQATT, CDR2 SNEGSKA (reference sequence). The CDR3 spans 14 residues. With 2 bases clipped from V and 5 bases from J, the junction kept 3 bases outside the gene matches. The CDR3, as DNA: TGCAGTGCTAGATGGGACAGCCATAATTCACCCCTCCACTTT. Its protein product is CSARWDSHNSPLHF.

This clonotype was recorded many times. This chain links TRBV7-9 with TRBJ2-7, with a tentative D call TRBD1 (6 bases). The length of the CDR3 is 13 residues. Germline V lookup: CDR1 SEHNR, CDR2 FQNEAQ (reference sequence). V lost 4 bases and J lost 3, with 10 bases in between. The CDR3 here is CASSYGGLYEQYF. CDR3 nucleotides: TGTGCCAGCAGCTATGGGGGCCTCTACGAGCAGTACTTC.

This clonotype was seen a few times. The chain is built from TRBV12-3 or TRBV12-4 and TRBJ2-7; D perhaps matches TRBD1 (5 bases). The CDR3 is 14 amino acids. The ends were cut back, 4 bases at V and 3 bases at J, with 13 bases in the middle. CDR3 region: CASSSYTGHYEQYF. In DNA form, the CDR3 reads TGTGCCAGCAGTTCATACACCGGACACTACGAGCAGTACTTC.